These 24 T cell receptor beta chains were sequenced from one sample in a study of vaccination effects on CD4 cells after COVID-19. Sequencing used immunoSEQ multiplex PCR; TCRdb keeps in-frame clones, though not all of them. Of approximately 47,000 clones in the sample, 55% to 75% were seen once. Upon completion of about ten days in culture, CD4+ T cells were isolated. Two doses of BNT162b2 or mRNA-1273 vaccine were administered to participants. Their specific antigens are unknown. Sequencing used CD4+ T cells from PBMCs cultured without peptide, obtained after COVID-19 vaccination. These receptors were collected from a human donor who received a COVID-19 vaccine.

V is TRBV5-4 and J is TRBJ2-7; D is perhaps TRBD1 (6 bases). Between the trimmed V and J ends, which lost 2 bases and 3 bases, there was a span of 9 bases. CDR1 is SGHNT and CDR2 is YYREEE in the germline V gene (reference sequence). The CDR3 is made up of 13 amino acids. The DNA of the CDR3 is TGTGCCAGCAGCTTAACAGGGCGCTACGAGCAGTACTTC. Translation gives CASSLTGRYEQYF.

This sequence joins TRBV5-1 and TRBJ2-1; 10 bases align to TRBD2. The trim removed 0 bases at V and 8 bases at J, leaving 8 bases unmatched. The CDR3 is made up of 16 amino acids. Germline V gene data show CDR1 as SGHRS and CDR2 as YFSETQ. The CDR3 DNA reads as TGCGCCAGCAGCTTGGGGGCTAGCGGGAGTGGAGATGAGCAGTTCTTC. It encodes CASSLGASGSGDEQFF.

The V and J genes are TRBV9 and TRBJ2-1, with TRBD1 identical over 9 bases. The V gene end was trimmed by 5 bases and the J gene end by 0 bases; junction bases not matched to a gene: 9. The germline V gene has CDR1 SGDLS and CDR2 YYNGEE. The CDR3 sequence is 17 residues long. CDR3 residues: CASREGTGLSSYNEQFF. CDR3 sequence (DNA): TGTGCCAGCAGGGAGGGGACAGGGCTTAGCTCCTACAATGAGCAGTTCTTC.

The count of this clone is one. This rearrangement joins TRBV19 to TRBJ2-1; tentatively, D is TRBD1 or TRBD2 (5 bases each). The germline CDR1 and CDR2 sequences are LNHDA and SQIVND (reference sequence). V was shortened by 1 base and J by 8 bases, with 12 bases between the two germline ends. The CDR3 totals 14 residues. CDR3 bases: TGTGCCAGTAGTATAGTAAGGGACGGCGATGAGCAGTTCTTC. It codes for CASSIVRDGDEQFF. Full variable domain (outside the CDR3, taken from reference TRBV19 and TRBJ2-1): DGGITQSPKYLFRKEGQNVTLSCEQNLNHDAMYWYRQDPGQGLRLIYYSQIVNDFQKGDIAEGYSVSREKKESFPLTVTSAQKNPTAFYLCASSIVRDGDEQFFGPGTRLTVL.

A single count supports this clone. This chain joins TRBV5-5 and TRBJ1-1; possibly TRBD1 for D (6 bases). Germline V gene data show CDR1 as SGHKS and CDR2 as YYEKEE (reference sequence). Trimming removed 2 bases from V and 13 bases from J, with 18 bases in between. The CDR3 extends over 13 amino acids. The chain's CDR3 is CASSFGGQGKVFF. CDR3 DNA sequence: TGTGCCAGCAGCTTCGGGGGGCAGGGTAAGGTTTTCTTT.

The V gene is TRBV28, the J gene TRBJ2-7, with a possible D match to TRBD2 (6 bases). The CDR3 loop spans 14 amino acids. Trimming cost V 4 bases and J 7 bases, with 17 bases left between them. Germline CDR1 MDHEN, CDR2 SYDVKM. The CDR3: CASSWRRAGGEQYF. CDR3 DNA sequence: TGTGCCAGCAGTTGGAGGAGGGCCGGAGGGGAGCAGTACTTC.

This clone was seen just once. The rearrangement uses TRBV29-1 and TRBJ2-1; D gene unclear. Germline V lookup: CDR1 SQVTM, CDR2 ANQGSEA. V dropped 5 bases and J dropped 0 bases, with 11 bases sitting between them. The CDR3 is made up of 14 amino acids. The CDR3 here is CSVSGRSSYNEQFF. The DNA of the CDR3 is TGCAGCGTTTCAGGCAGATCCTCCTACAATGAGCAGTTCTTC.

The rearrangement links TRBV19 to TRBJ2-1, with 7 nucleotides matching TRBD1. V was clipped by 5 bases and J by 4 bases; unmatched bases: 11. CDR1 LNHDA and CDR2 SQIVND come from the germline V gene (reference sequence). CDR3 size: 16 residues. The CDR3 loop is CASSFRWGQLYNEQFF. For the CDR3, the DNA is TGTGCCAGTAGTTTCCGATGGGGACAGCTATACAATGAGCAGTTCTTC. Drawing the rest from reference TRBV19 and TRBJ2-1, the complete variable domain is DGGITQSPKYLFRKEGQNVTLSCEQNLNHDAMYWYRQDPGQGLRLIYYSQIVNDFQKGDIAEGYSVSREKKESFPLTVTSAQKNPTAFYLCASSFRWGQLYNEQFFGPGTRLTVL.

This clone has a handful of counts. The rearrangement uses TRBV15 and TRBJ1-5; D gene unclear. The germline CDR1 and CDR2 sequences are LNHNV and YYDKDF (reference sequence). V dropped 0 bases and J dropped 6 bases, with 9 bases sitting between them. This CDR3 spans 14 amino acids. The DNA of the CDR3 is TGTGCCACCAGCAGAGAATCTGGGAGTCAGCCCCAGCATTTT. Translating gives CATSRESGSQPQHF.

V and J are TRBV30 and TRBJ1-2, with 7 bases fitting TRBD1. The CDR3 sequence is 14 residues long. Germline V gene lookup returns CDR1 GTSNPN and CDR2 SVGIG (reference sequence). Trimming took 0 bases from V and 4 from J; bases not matched to a gene: 5. The CDR3 sequence is CAWSVGTVSYGYTF. The CDR3 nucleotides read TGTGCCTGGAGTGTGGGGACAGTGTCCTATGGCTACACCTTC.

The gene calls are TRBV5-5 and TRBJ1-2; no reliable D call. CDR3 size: 15 residues. Germline values: CDR1 SGHKS, CDR2 YYEKEE (reference sequence). V lost 5 bases, J lost 3 bases, and 17 bases lay in between. In nucleotides, the CDR3 is TGTGCCAGCAGGCCCGGGCCCCTCTCGGACTATGGCTACACCTTC. It translates to CASRPGPLSDYGYTF.

This clone turned up a few times. The chain couples TRBV6-5 to TRBJ2-1, with TRBD1 identical over 11 bases. V shed 8 bases, J shed 4 bases, and the junction held 7 bases outside the gene matches. This CDR3 has 15 residues. Per the germline V gene, CDR1 is MNHEY and CDR2 is SVGAGI. CDR3: CASVPGTGGYNEQFF. The CDR3 DNA sequence: TGTGCCAGCGTCCCCGGGACAGGGGGGTACAATGAGCAGTTCTTC.

This clone has just a few counts. The V call is TRBV6-1, the J call TRBJ1-1, with no clear D. V shed 2 bases and J shed 0 bases, with 7 bases lying between them. The CDR3 consists of 14 residues. Per the germline V gene, CDR1 is MNHNS and CDR2 is SASEGT. The CDR3 DNA sequence: TGTGCCAGCAGTGAATTGACGGTGAACACTGAAGCTTTCTTT. As protein: CASSELTVNTEAFF.

In DNA, the CDR3 is TGTGCCAGCAGACGATACGACGGTAACTATGGCTACACCTTC. Residues: CASRRYDGNYGYTF. The chain has TRBV27 and TRBJ1-2; D is unresolved. Germline CDR1 MNHEY, CDR2 SMNVEV (reference sequence). The ends were cut back, 6 bases at V and 1 base at J, with 12 bases in the middle. The CDR3 extends over 14 amino acids.

The V call is TRBV3-1 (or the pseudogene TRBV3-2), the J call TRBJ1-2, with 9 bases that match TRBD1. V shed 6 bases and J 3 bases; nucleotides not matched to a gene: 8. Germline V lookup: CDR1 LGHDT, CDR2 YNNKEL (reference sequence). The CDR3 consists of 15 residues. The CDR3 DNA is TGTGCCAGCAGTCAGGACAGGGGTGCAGACTATGGCTACACCTTC. Translation gives CASSQDRGADYGYTF.

The chain has TRBV20-1 and TRBJ1-1, with a tentative D call TRBD1 (5 bases). The CDR3 has 11 residues. The V end lost 4 bases, the J end lost 5 bases, and 8 bases lay between the germline ends. The V gene's germline CDR1 is DFQATT and CDR2 SNEGSKA (reference sequence). CDR3 loop: CSAKGVTEAFF. The CDR3 DNA follows: TGCAGTGCTAAAGGGGTTACTGAAGCTTTCTTT.

This sequence joins TRBV19 and TRBJ1-5; D is possibly TRBD1 (6 bases). The ends were cut back, 3 bases at V and 9 bases at J, with 24 bases in the middle. The CDR3 has 17 amino acids. Germline CDR1 and CDR2: LNHDA and SQIVND (reference sequence). The CDR3 protein is CASSILATTGPRAPQHF. In nucleotides, the CDR3 is TGTGCCAGTAGTATCTTAGCGACAACAGGGCCCAGGGCGCCCCAGCATTTT. Combining the CDR3 with reference TRBV19 and TRBJ1-5 gives the whole variable domain DGGITQSPKYLFRKEGQNVTLSCEQNLNHDAMYWYRQDPGQGLRLIYYSQIVNDFQKGDIAEGYSVSREKKESFPLTVTSAQKNPTAFYLCASSILATTGPRAPQHFGDGTRLSIL.

The gene calls are TRBV6-5 and TRBJ1-6, with D unclear. V was shortened by 5 bases and J by 12 bases, with 14 bases between the two germline ends. Germline V gene sequence: CDR1 MNHEY, CDR2 SVGAGI. This CDR3 spans 13 amino acids. CDR3: CASSTEGKGPLHF. The CDR3 bases are TGTGCCAGCAGTACAGAGGGAAAGGGACCCCTCCACTTT.

V gene TRBV12-3 or TRBV12-4 combines with J gene TRBJ2-2; D perhaps matches TRBD1 (5 bases). This CDR3 spans 13 amino acids. V was cut by 5 bases and J by 6 bases, with 10 bases left in between. The CDR3 loop reads CASSGAPAGELFF. Here the CDR3 DNA reads TGTGCCAGCAGTGGGGCCCCGGCCGGGGAGCTGTTTTTT.

V is TRBV5-1 and J is TRBJ2-1, with 7 bases matching TRBD1. The CDR3 length is 16 residues. V was pared by 6 bases and J by 4 bases, with 13 bases of the junction left unmatched. CDR1 and CDR2 (germline): SGHRS, YFSETQ. Here the CDR3 DNA reads TGCGCCAGCACCTTTGGTACAGGGGTACCTTACAATGAGCAGTTCTTC. Translation: CASTFGTGVPYNEQFF. Based on the CDR3 plus reference TRBV5-1 and TRBJ2-1, the full variable domain is KAGVTQTPRYLIKTRGQQVTLSCSPISGHRSVSWYQQTPGQGLQFLFEYFSETQRNKGNFPGRFSGRQFSNSRSEMNVSTLELGDSALYLCASTFGTGVPYNEQFFGPGTRLTVL.

The table lists this clone with a count of one. This chain connects TRBV5-1 to TRBJ2-1; TRBD1 aligns across 9 bases. Germline V gene lookup returns CDR1 SGHRS and CDR2 YFSETQ. The CDR3 contains 14 residues. J gave up 4 bases and V 3 bases, and 2 bases lay outside the gene matches. CDR3 residues: CASSSGQGYNEQFF. CDR3 DNA sequence: TGCGCCAGCAGCTCCGGACAGGGGTACAATGAGCAGTTCTTC.

The rearrangement links TRBV14 to TRBJ2-7; D is perhaps TRBD2 (6 bases). CDR3 size: 18 residues. The V end was cut by 0 bases, the J end by 2 bases, with 20 bases between. Germline V gives CDR1 SGHDN, CDR2 FVKESK. CDR3 in DNA: TGTGCCAGCAGCCAAGAGCCGGTTACCGGGACTCTTCCCTACGAGCAGTACTTC. Amino acids: CASSQEPVTGTLPYEQYF.

The chain carries TRBV3-1 (or the pseudogene TRBV3-2) and TRBJ2-2; TRBD1 aligns across 10 bases. Germline V lookup: CDR1 LGHDT, CDR2 YNNKEL (reference sequence). This CDR3 comprises 16 residues. J lost 5 bases, V lost 2 bases, and 5 bases had no gene match. DNA for the CDR3: TGTGCCAGCAGCCAACCGGGACAGGGGAGGACCGGGGAGCTGTTTTTT. Its protein product is CASSQPGQGRTGELFF.

The V and J genes are TRBV9 and TRBJ1-4; 8 positions agree with TRBD1. The trim removed 2 bases at V and 1 base at J, leaving 4 bases unmatched. The CDR3 has 16 residues. Per the germline V gene, CDR1 is SGDLS and CDR2 is YYNGEE. In DNA form, the CDR3 reads TGTGCCAGCAGCGTTTTACAGGGGGTAACTAATGAAAAACTGTTTTTT. Its protein is CASSVLQGVTNEKLFF.